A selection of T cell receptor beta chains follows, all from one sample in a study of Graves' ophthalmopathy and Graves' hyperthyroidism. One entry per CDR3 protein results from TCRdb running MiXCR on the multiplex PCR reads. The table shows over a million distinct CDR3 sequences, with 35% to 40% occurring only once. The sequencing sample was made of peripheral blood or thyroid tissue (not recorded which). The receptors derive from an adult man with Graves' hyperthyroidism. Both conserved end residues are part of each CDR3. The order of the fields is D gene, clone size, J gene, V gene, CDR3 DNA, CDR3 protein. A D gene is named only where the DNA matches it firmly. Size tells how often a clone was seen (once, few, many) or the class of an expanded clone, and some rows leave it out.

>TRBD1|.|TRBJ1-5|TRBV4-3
TGCGCCAGCAGCCAAGGACTTTCGACAGGGAGATATCAGCCCCAGCATTTT
CASSQGLSTGRYQPQHF
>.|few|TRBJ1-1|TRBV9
TGTGCCAGCAGCGTAGGGGCGGAGAACACTGAAGCTTTCTTT
CASSVGAENTEAFF
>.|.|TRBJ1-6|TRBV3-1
TGTGCCAGCAGATACAGCCAAGGCAGTGAATCACCCCTCCACTTT
CASRYSQGSESPLHF
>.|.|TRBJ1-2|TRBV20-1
TGCAGTGCCGTGGGGGGGGTAACCTATGGCTACACCTTC
CSAVGGVTYGYTF
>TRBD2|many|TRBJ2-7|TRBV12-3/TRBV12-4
TGTGCCAGCAGTCCCCGCCGGACTAGCGGCCCCTACGAGCAGTACTTC
CASSPRRTSGPYEQYF
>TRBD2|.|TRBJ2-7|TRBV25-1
TGTGCCAGCAGTTACGGCGCGGGAGAGACCTACGAGCAGTACTTC
CASSYGAGETYEQYF
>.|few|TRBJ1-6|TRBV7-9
TGTGCCAGCAGCTTTGGAGCGGGAGGGAATTCACCCCTCCACTTT
CASSFGAGGNSPLHF
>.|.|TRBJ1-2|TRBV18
TGTGCCAACTCAACGAGGACGGAAAGCTATGGCTACACCTTC
CANSTRTESYGYTF
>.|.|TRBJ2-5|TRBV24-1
TGTGCCACCAGTGATGACGACAGGAATCAGTACTTC
CATSDDDRNQYF
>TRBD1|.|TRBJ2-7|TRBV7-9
TGTGCCAGCAGCTTAGGGACAGGGGGGTTCCCCTACGAGCAGTACTTC
CASSLGTGGFPYEQYF
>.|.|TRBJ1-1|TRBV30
TGTGCCTGGAGTCGGAGTGTCAGCCAGAACACTGAAGCTTTCTTT
CAWSRSVSQNTEAFF
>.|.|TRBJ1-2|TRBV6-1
TGTGCCAGCAACGACGGATACTATGGCTACACCTTC
CASNDGYYGYTF
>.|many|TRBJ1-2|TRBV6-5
TGTGCCAGCAGTTACAATCGCAATGGCTACACCTTC
CASSYNRNGYTF
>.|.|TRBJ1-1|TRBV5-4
TGTGCCAGCAGCTTTGGACCTGCGGCAGTTGAAGCTTTCTTT
CASSFGPAAVEAFF
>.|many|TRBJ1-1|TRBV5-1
TGCGCCAGCAGCAGGACCGGGACCTACGCGGAGGGTGAAGCTTTCTTT
CASSRTGTYAEGEAFF
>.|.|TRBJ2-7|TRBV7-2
TGTGCCAGCAGCTCGGCCAGGGACCCCTACGAGCAGTACTTC
CASSSARDPYEQYF
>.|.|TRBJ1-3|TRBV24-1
TGTGCCACTGCAGGGCAGCTTGGCTACACCATATATTTT
CATAGQLGYTIYF
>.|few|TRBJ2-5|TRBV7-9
TGTGCCAGCAGTTTTGGGCCGTCCCAAGAGACCCAGTACTTC
CASSFGPSQETQYF